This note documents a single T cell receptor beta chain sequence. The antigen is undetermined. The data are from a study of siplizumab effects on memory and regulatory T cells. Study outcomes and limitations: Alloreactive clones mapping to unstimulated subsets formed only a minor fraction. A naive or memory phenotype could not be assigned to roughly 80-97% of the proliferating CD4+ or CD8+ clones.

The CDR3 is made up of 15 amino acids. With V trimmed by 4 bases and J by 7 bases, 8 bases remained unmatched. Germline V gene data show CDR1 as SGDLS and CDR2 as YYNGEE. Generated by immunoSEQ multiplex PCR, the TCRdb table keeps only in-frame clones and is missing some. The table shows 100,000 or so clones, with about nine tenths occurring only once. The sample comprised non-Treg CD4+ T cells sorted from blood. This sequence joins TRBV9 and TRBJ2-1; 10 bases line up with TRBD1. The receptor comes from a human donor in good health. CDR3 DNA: TGTGCCAGCAGCATTCGACAGGGGGCGGGAAATGAGCAGTTCTTC. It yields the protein CASSIRQGAGNEQFF.